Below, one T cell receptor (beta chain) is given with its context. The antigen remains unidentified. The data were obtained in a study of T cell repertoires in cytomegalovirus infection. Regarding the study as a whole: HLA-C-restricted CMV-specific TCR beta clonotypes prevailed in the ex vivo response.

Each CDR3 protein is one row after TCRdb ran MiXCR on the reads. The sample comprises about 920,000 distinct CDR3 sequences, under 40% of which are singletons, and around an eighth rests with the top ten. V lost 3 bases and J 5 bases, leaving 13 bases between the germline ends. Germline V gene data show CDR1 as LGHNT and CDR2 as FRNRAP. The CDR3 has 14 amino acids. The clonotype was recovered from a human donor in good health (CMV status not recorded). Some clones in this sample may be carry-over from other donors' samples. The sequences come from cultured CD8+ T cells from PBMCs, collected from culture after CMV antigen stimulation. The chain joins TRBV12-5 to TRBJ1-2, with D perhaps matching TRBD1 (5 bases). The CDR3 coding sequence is TGTGCTAGTGGTTTCGAGACAGATTGGTATGGCTACACCTTC. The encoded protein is CASGFETDWYGYTF.